This T cell receptor (beta chain) was documented in a study of cytomegalovirus exposure and HLA in healthy donors (dated by TCRdb to between 2016 and 2019). General notes on the study: An earlier analysis of roughly 570 of the donors reported 276 Gb of sequence data and 117 million unique TCR beta sequences obtained from approximately 180 million T cells. The study used immunosequencing to profile the T cell repertoires of approximately 690 subjects and linked those repertoires to cytomegalovirus serostatus. Among several hundred genotyped donors of the cohort, an average of around 250,000 unique TCR beta nucleotide sequences was sequenced per donor, of which about 19% were non-productive. Typing coverage differed by locus: A, B, C, DRB1 and DQB1 were typed in about 629-640 donors, DQA1 in 500 to 550, DPA1 in 600 to 610, and DPB1 in 450 to 480. In a later genetic analysis, genome-wide SNP genotypes for about three fifths of the roughly 670 donors were used, and that subset was treated as a discovery cohort. The study aimed to test whether cataloging public T cell receptors could reveal signatures of past pathogen exposure. Roughly five DR-DQ haplotypes were handled as single units for association and clustering, since linkage in the cohort was strong. In addition to the first cohort of 650 to 800 subjects, a separate validation cohort of 130 or so different subjects was used. Donor age, sex, ethnicity and CMV serostatus were collected together with the repertoire data. The later analysis used no new phenotypic data to find candidate immune exposures, relying instead on TCR beta sequences and their occurrence across donors. In an earlier analysis of a few hundred of the donors, high-throughput TCR beta sequencing was used to judge whether each TCR beta V gene segment behaved as functional or pseudogenic. To study patterns of TCR occurrence, a later analysis re-analyzed previously published TCR beta repertoires from around 660 donors and added high-resolution HLA genotyping. All discovery cohort repertoires had been generated using a single sequencing platform. Around 320 gigabases of sequencing data and 80 million or so unique TCR sequences were included in an early release covering about 700 HLA-typed donors. HLA typing covered class I and class II loci at four-digit resolution. High-throughput TCR immunosequencing, statistical association of individual TCRs with disease status, and machine learning were combined to predict cytomegalovirus infection status. Of the approximately 400 genotyped donors, roughly 76% were placed in the genetic ancestry cluster associated with self-reported Caucasian donors. What the study reported, not specific to this receptor: Assigning TCR associations to individual alleles was difficult when HLA alleles, especially DR and DQ, strongly co-occurred. Specific HLA alleles were associated with 16,951 TCR beta sequences at a false discovery rate of 0.05 in a later analysis. In a later analysis, TCR association rates were found to vary across HLA loci, with the most associated TCRs seen for DRB1 alleles and the fewest for HLA-C alleles. According to the authors, the approach could potentially be generalized to other disease states and immunological phenotypes. A further reported finding was that TCR beta sequences accurately predicted the HLA-A and HLA-B alleles for most subjects in the first cohort. Because HLA typing was unavailable for some donors at each locus, only the typed subset was used in association tests. Some 15 rarely observed V segments, including chromosome 9 orphons, were excluded from the earlier analysis of about 500 of the donors because counts were too low. Compared with equally common non-associated chains, HLA-associated TCR beta chains in a later analysis were more clonally expanded and had lower generation probabilities. Several of the top co-occurrence clusters appeared to be linked to parvovirus B19, influenza, CMV and Epstein-Barr virus, according to a later analysis. CMV serostatus was the only immune exposure information available for the cohort. Because the 87-base-pair reads could not distinguish some IMGT-functional V segments, including TRBV6-2 and TRBV6-3, those segments were excluded. In an earlier analysis of 587 of the donors, most TCR beta V segments appeared in productive rearrangements about 87% or about 30% of the time, broadly matching IMGT annotations. In vitro tests confirmed that a few of the cytomegalovirus-associated TCR beta chains recognize cytomegalovirus antigens. According to a later genetic analysis, donors in an Asian-associated ancestry cluster had fewer N-insertions in productive TCRs than the roughly 660-donor mean. A total of roughly 160 TCR beta chains were listed by the study as associated with cytomegalovirus. Presence/absence analyses assumed roughly uniform sequencing depth across donors, an assumption that may not hold. In a later genetic analysis, a missense DCLRE1C variant was associated with V-gene and J-gene trimming of TCR beta chains, and the association was replicated in an independent cohort. Most TCR sequences were observed very rarely across donors, whereas some public TCRs were present in many individuals. Linkage disequilibrium might explain the correlated functional status among segregating V segments, but an unknown experimental factor could not be excluded. The classifier was reported to diagnose cytomegalovirus status with high specificity and sensitivity in both the original and validation cohorts. The sequencing pipeline was judged likely to have produced a cluster of highly shared sequence variants as a technical artifact. Only TCR beta chains were sequenced in this cohort, and the absence of alpha or paired-chain data limited detectable features. According to a later analysis, most CMV-associated TCR beta chains appeared to be HLA-restricted, and the HLA associations seemed to be driven largely by CMV exposure.

The cohort comprised around 690 healthy bone marrow donors. At the time of sampling, all cohort members were nominally healthy, though unrecorded immune exposures were likely present. The donor was CMV seropositive and belonged to the group of 250 to 300 seropositive cohort members. A peripheral blood sample was provided by each donor, and peripheral blood mononuclear cells were used for TCR beta sequencing. The Qiagen DNeasy Blood Extraction Kit was used to extract genomic DNA from the blood cell samples. This clone was seen a few times. Its antigen is still unknown. Within one base of it there is no much larger clone, and no base qualities were kept. The library was built by means of the immunoSEQ multiplex PCR assay. The multiplex PCR relied on a mix of 60 forward primers for TCR Vbeta segments and 13 reverse primers for TCR Jbeta segments. A multiplex PCR assay on genomic DNA amplified the CDR3 region of rearranged TCR beta genes. On the Illumina HiSeq System, the amplified TCR beta libraries were sequenced as 87-base-pair reads. The authors' pipeline ran thus. A later analysis tallied tens of millions of unique TCR beta chains across the 650 to 750 repertoires, and some 10 million of those chains were shared by two or more donors. Raw reads were error-corrected and collapsed into unique sequences by a nearest-neighbor algorithm in which closely related sequences were merged to remove PCR and sequencing errors. To assign V, D and J gene segments, CDR3 sequences were aligned to IMGT reference sequences. For a sequence to be retained, a match of at least six nucleotides to both a V gene segment and a J gene segment was required. A rearrangement was called productive if the CDR3 had no stop codons and remained in frame with V and J, and every other rearrangement was called non-productive. Following IMGT convention, CDR3 was defined as the stretch from the second conserved V-encoded cysteine up to the conserved J-encoded phenylalanine. In an earlier analysis of around 600 of the donors, sequences lacking an unambiguous match to a single V gene segment were excluded. An earlier analysis of fewer than 650 of the donors classified V segments as functional when productive rearrangements were above 56.7% and as segregating when the standard deviation between donors was above 5%. A statistical classification framework was built to diagnose cytomegalovirus status from the catalog of TCR beta chain sequences. A later analysis assigned V and J genes by comparing TCR nucleotide sequences with IMGT/GENE-DB human TR gene sequences. In a later analysis, CDR3 sequences and most-parsimonious VDJ recombination scenarios were assigned using the TCRdist pipeline. In a later analysis, every TCR beta chain was defined by the combination of its CDR3 amino acid sequence and its V-gene family, and reads without a unique V-gene family were dropped. In a later analysis, several hundred highly shared, low-generation-probability nucleotide sequences were removed to address suspected cross-contamination and a sequencing artifact. For each public chain, a later analysis derived a clonal expansion index from normalized ranks of inferred template counts within each repertoire. In a later analysis, generation probabilities were computed with a VDJ recombination model fitted to out-of-frame rearrangements, and the resulting probabilities were checked against IGoR. In a later analysis, TCR-TCR, TCR-HLA and TCR-CMV co-occurrence was scored with hypergeometric tests, and a repertoire-size bias correction was applied to TCR pairs. A later analysis estimated false discovery rates by permuting HLA or CMV assignments 20 times. In a later analysis, co-occurring TCRs were grouped using DBSCAN, and TCRdist sequence similarity was added for clustering within HLA-allele-positive subsets. Repertoires with fewer than 30,000 or more than 120,000 public chains, plus five repertoires with anomalous nucleotide sharing, were excluded from co-occurrence clustering. TCRdb limited this immuneACCESS table to in-frame rearrangements with V and J called. A share of clones is missing; checked studies link under half to unresolved V genes, and the rest is unexplained. V and J calls and clone size are copied from that table; D and trimming were computed from the DNA. Present in this sample are some 130,000 clones, 77% of which were seen just once. Together, the top ten hold approximately 4.2% of the sample.

CDR1 KGHSH and CDR2 LQKENI were looked up in the germline V gene. Between the V and J ends, shortened by 3 bases and 1 base respectively, the junction contains 15 bases. The CDR3 holds 17 amino acids from the cysteine to the phenylalanine. This entry keeps only the CDR3 DNA: 51 bases, framed from base 1. Rearrangement joined TRBV18 to TRBJ2-2, with the D gene not confidently named. The sample comprised PBMCs. The receptor was isolated from a male donor in good health and CMV-seropositive. In nucleotides, the sequence is TGTGCCAGCTCACCCCTAAGGATGTCAGGGAACACCGGGGAGCTGTTTTTT. Its protein reads: CASSPLRMSGNTGELFF.